The 13 T cell receptor beta chains given below trace back to one sample, sequenced in a study of OX40 agonist ivuxolimab in advanced cancers. The table came from immunoSEQ multiplex PCR; TCRdb's copy has only in-frame clones and leaves some out. This sample has over 70,000 clones; roughly 88% occur once, and the top ten carry approximately 7%. The sequencing used CD4+ or CD8+ T cells sorted from blood, collected in a trial of the OX40 agonist ivuxolimab. These receptor sequences come from an adult with an advanced solid tumor such as melanoma, head and neck, liver or kidney cancer.

CDR3 nucleotides: TGTGCCAGCAGCCTTCGACTAGCGGCAAACAATGAGCAGTTCTTC. It specifies CASSLRLAANNEQFF. The J gene is TRBJ2-1, the V gene TRBV14; 9 nucleotides match TRBD2. CDR3 size: 15 residues. Germline V gene data show CDR1 as SGHDN and CDR2 as FVKESK. The V gene end was trimmed by 4 bases and the J gene end by 5 bases; junction bases not matched to a gene: 6.

This clone was seen more than once but under ten times. The V and J genes are TRBV30 and TRBJ1-1; no reliable D call. Germline V CDR1 and CDR2: GTSNPN, SVGIG (reference sequence). The germline V and J ends were trimmed by 0 bases and 0 bases, with 5 bases remaining between them. CDR3 length equals 13 residues. The CDR3 DNA follows: TGTGCCTGGAGTGTTCGGATGAACACTGAAGCTTTCTTT. Translation: CAWSVRMNTEAFF.

The rearrangement joins TRBV30 to TRBJ1-6; the D is unclear. The V end was cut by 5 bases, the J end by 13 bases, with 18 bases between. The CDR3 spans 13 residues. Germline V CDR1 and CDR2: GTSNPN, SVGIG (reference sequence). In DNA, the CDR3 is TGTGCCTGGGCCCTAGCATCCCACGTGCCCCTCCACTTT. This codes for CAWALASHVPLHF.

The chain has TRBV5-1 and TRBJ2-3; TRBD1 agrees at 7 bases. With 1 base clipped from V and 1 base from J, the junction kept 9 bases outside the gene matches. CDR1 and CDR2 from the germline V gene are SGHRS and YFSETQ. This CDR3 spans 17 amino acids. The CDR3: CASSLRTGQLGTDTQYF. CDR3 DNA: TGCGCCAGCAGCTTGCGGACAGGTCAATTAGGCACAGATACGCAGTATTTT.

This clone has only a few counts. V gene TRBV20-1 combines with J gene TRBJ2-1; D unclear. Trimming stripped 3 bases from V and 2 bases from J, with 2 bases between. The CDR3 length is 11 residues. Germline V gene data show CDR1 as DFQATT and CDR2 as SNEGSKA (reference sequence). CDR3 nucleotide sequence: TGCAGTGCTAGGGCCTACAATGAGCAGTTCTTC. Translated: CSARAYNEQFF.

The V and J genes are TRBV4-2 and TRBJ2-1; 9 bases are a match to TRBD1. The CDR3 contains 16 residues. CDR1 is LGHNA and CDR2 is YNFKEQ in the germline V gene. V dropped 0 bases and J dropped 12; count of bases not matched to a gene: 12. The CDR3 DNA is TGTGCCAGCAGCCAAGATTTACAGGGGGCGCAACTTCGGCAGTTCTTC. It encodes CASSQDLQGAQLRQFF.

This chain uses TRBV29-1 with TRBJ2-3; the match to TRBD2 covers 8 bases. Germline CDR1 SQVTM, CDR2 ANQGSEA. The CDR3 has 14 residues. After removal of 4 bases from V and 4 bases from J, the junction contained 7 bases not matched to a gene. CDR3 amino acids: CSVGASGFADTQYF. The CDR3 DNA sequence: TGCAGCGTTGGGGCTAGCGGGTTCGCAGATACGCAGTATTTT.

This chain links TRBV19 with TRBJ2-3; D is unclear. The length of the CDR3 is 12 residues. V was trimmed by 4 bases and J by 2 bases, leaving 4 bases between them. Per germline, CDR1 LNHDA and CDR2 SQIVND (reference sequence). The CDR3 bases are TGTGCCAGTAGTACCACCACAGATACGCAGTATTTT. Its protein product is CASSTTTDTQYF.

The chain is built from TRBV4-2 and TRBJ1-4, with D unresolved. Trimming left V 1 base short and J 4 bases short, with 13 bases between. The CDR3 spans 16 residues. Per germline, CDR1 LGHNA and CDR2 YNFKEQ. The CDR3 region is CASSQGDQVVNEKLFF. The CDR3 DNA sequence: TGTGCCAGCAGCCAAGGTGATCAGGTGGTTAATGAAAAACTGTTTTTT.

This chain links TRBV6-5 with TRBJ1-2; D is uncertain. V shed 2 bases and J shed 1 base, with 14 bases lying between them. Looked up from germline, CDR1 is MNHEY and CDR2 is SVGAGI. This CDR3 region has 16 residues. The CDR3 loop is CASSYVSGHINYGYTF. The CDR3 DNA sequence: TGTGCCAGCAGTTACGTTTCAGGCCATATTAACTATGGCTACACCTTC.

The CDR3 DNA reads TGTGCCAGCAGCCGGACTAGCGGGAATGCAGATACGCAGTATTTT. This codes for CASSRTSGNADTQYF. The chain has TRBV28 and TRBJ2-3; 12 nucleotides match TRBD2. The CDR3 consists of 15 residues. After removal of 6 bases from V and 4 bases from J, the junction contained 5 bases not matched to a gene. The V gene's germline CDR1 is MDHEN and CDR2 SYDVKM.

The V gene is TRBV27, the J gene TRBJ2-7; tentative D call: TRBD2 (6 bases). This CDR3 has 13 residues. The germline V gene has CDR1 MNHEY and CDR2 SMNVEV (reference sequence). V was cut by 5 bases and J by 4 bases, with 12 bases left in between. CDR3 loop: CASSLGTLYEQYF. CDR3 coding DNA: TGTGCCAGCAGTCTCGGGACTTTATACGAGCAGTACTTC.

The chain employs TRBV29-1 and TRBJ2-1; 10 positions agree with TRBD2. The germline gives CDR1 SQVTM, CDR2 ANQGSEA. V shed 8 bases, J shed 2 bases, and the junction held 9 bases outside the gene matches. The CDR3 loop spans 15 amino acids. This chain's CDR3 is CSIISGRAAYNEQFF. For the CDR3, the DNA is TGCAGCATTATCAGCGGGAGGGCCGCCTACAATGAGCAGTTCTTC.